This T cell receptor beta chain stems from a study of blood T cell repertoires in COVID-19. Generated by immunoSEQ multiplex PCR, the TCRdb table keeps only in-frame clones and is missing some. This sample has about 110,000 clones; about 78% occur once, and the top ten carry roughly 4.7%. J was trimmed by 2 bases and V by 6 bases; bases with no gene match: 6. The germline V gene has CDR1 MNHEY and CDR2 SMNVEV (reference sequence). The CDR3 runs 15 residues. Sequencing was carried out using peripheral blood. V and J are TRBV27 and TRBJ2-2, with 7 bases that match TRBD1. This TCR came from a human donor in a cohort sampled during active or convalescent COVID-19. CDR3 amino acids: CASRDWDRNTGELFF. The CDR3 nucleotides read TGTGCCAGCAGGGATTGGGACAGAAACACCGGGGAGCTGTTTTTT.